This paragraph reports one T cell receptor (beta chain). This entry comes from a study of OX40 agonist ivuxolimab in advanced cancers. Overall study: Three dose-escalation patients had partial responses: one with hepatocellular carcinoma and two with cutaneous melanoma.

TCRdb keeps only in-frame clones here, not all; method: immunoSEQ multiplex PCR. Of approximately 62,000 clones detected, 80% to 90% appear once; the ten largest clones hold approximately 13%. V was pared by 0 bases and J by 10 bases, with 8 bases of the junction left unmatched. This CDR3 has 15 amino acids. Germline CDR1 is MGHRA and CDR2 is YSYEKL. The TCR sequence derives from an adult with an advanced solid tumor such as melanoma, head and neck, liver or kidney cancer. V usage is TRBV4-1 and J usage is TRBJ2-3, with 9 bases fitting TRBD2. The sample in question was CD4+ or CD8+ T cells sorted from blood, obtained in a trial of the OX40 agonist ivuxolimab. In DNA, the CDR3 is TGCGCCAGCAGCCAAGATCCCCAGCGGGAGGTCCCGCAGTATTTT. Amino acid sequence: CASSQDPQREVPQYF.